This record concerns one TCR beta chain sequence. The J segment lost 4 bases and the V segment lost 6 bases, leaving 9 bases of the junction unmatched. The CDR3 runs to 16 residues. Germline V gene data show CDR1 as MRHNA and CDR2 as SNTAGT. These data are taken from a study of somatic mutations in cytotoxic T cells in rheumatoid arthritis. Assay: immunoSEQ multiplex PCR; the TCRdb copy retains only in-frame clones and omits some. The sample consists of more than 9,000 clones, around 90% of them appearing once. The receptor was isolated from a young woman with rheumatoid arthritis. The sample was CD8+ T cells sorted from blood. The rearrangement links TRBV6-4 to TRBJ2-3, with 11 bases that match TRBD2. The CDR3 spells CASSEYLAGGSDTQYF. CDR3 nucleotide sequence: TGTGCCAGCAGCGAGTATCTAGCGGGAGGCTCAGATACGCAGTATTTT.